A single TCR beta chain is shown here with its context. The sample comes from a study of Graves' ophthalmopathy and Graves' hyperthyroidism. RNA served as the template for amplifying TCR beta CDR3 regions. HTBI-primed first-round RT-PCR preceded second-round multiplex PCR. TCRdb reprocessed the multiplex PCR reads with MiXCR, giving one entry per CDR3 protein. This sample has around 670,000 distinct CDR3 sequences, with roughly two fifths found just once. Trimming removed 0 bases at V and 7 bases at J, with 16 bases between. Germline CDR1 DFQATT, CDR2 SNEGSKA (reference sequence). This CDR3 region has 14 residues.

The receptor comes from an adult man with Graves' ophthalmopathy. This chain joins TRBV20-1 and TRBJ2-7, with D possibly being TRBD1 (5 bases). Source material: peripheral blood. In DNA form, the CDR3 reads TGCAGTGCTAGAGAATCCCCCGGGCAGGGTGAGCAGTACTTC. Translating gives CSARESPGQGEQYF.